The clone carrying this TCR beta chain was seen at least ten times. Its antigen is not identified. Time point denoted: newly diagnosed GD, antithyroid drugs for less than 3 months. RNA extracted from PBMCs served as the sequencing template. The CDR3 is 13 amino acids. Germline lookup yields CDR1 LGHDT and CDR2 YNNKEL (reference sequence). Trimming removed 1 base from V and 6 bases from J, with 6 bases in between. The data belong to a study of regulatory T cells in long-lasting Graves disease. To make TCR beta libraries, researchers used iRepertoire HTBI primers and Arm-PCR of CDR3 regions. MiXCR, applied by TCRdb to the multiplex PCR reads, yields one record per CDR3 protein. The sample yields around 500,000 distinct CDR3 sequences, about 12% seen once. General study findings and limits: Among samples with persistent disease, TRBV28, TRBJ1-2 and TRBJ2-5 were favored. Newly diagnosed Graves' patients exceeded persistent ones in TCR diversity.

These data also formed part of another study, on T cells in Graves' hyperthyroidism and ophthalmopathy. As that study records: No ophthalmopathy progression within 18 months constituted stable Graves' hyperthyroidism. The TCR CDR3 was amplified in a first-round RT-PCR using the HTBI primer set.

The receptor was derived from a woman aged 30 to 39 with Graves disease. This specimen was peripheral blood mononuclear cells (PBMCs), taken at new diagnosis, from a patient treated with antithyroid drugs. The rearrangement joins TRBV3-1 to TRBJ2-2; the D is unclear. The CDR3 bases are TGTGCCAGCAGCCAAGCCCAAGCCGGGGAGCTGTTTTTT. Protein: CASSQAQAGELFF.